This T cell receptor (beta chain) comes out of a study of cytomegalovirus exposure and HLA in healthy donors. Study-level information: The same platform was used for the 110 or so validation repertoires as for the approximately 670 first-cohort repertoires, as reported in a later analysis.

The protocol was immunoSEQ multiplex PCR, while the TCRdb copy is restricted to in-frame clones and leaves out a portion. The table records 150,000 to 200,000 clones, more than 75% of them present only once. The approximately 120-subject validation cohort, separate from the roughly 700-subject first cohort, included the donors. The CDR3 has 16 amino acids. Germline V CDR1 and CDR2: SEHNR, FQNEAQ (reference sequence). The germline V and J ends were trimmed by 5 bases and 0 bases, with 11 bases remaining between them. This receptor was identified in a man younger than 35 in good health and CMV-seropositive. The chain employs TRBV7-9 and TRBJ2-6; D uncertain. The source material was PBMCs. CDR3 sequence: CASSENSYSGANVLTF. The DNA of the CDR3 is TGTGCCAGCAGCGAAAACAGCTACTCTGGGGCCAACGTCCTGACTTTC.